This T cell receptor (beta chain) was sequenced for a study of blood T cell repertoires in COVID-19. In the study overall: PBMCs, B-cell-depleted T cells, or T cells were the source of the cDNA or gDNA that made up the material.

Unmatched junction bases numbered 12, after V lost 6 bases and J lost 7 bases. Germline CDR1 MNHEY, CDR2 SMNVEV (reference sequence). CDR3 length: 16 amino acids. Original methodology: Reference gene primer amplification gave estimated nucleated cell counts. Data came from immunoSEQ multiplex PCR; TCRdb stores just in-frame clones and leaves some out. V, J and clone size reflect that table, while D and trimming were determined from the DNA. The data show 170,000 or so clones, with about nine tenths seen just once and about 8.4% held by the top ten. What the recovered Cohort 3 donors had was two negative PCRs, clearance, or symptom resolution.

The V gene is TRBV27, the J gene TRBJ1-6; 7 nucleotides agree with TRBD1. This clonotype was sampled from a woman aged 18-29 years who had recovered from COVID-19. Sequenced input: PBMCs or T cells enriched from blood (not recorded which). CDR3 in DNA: TGTGCCAGCAGCCAAACAGGGGAATATAGGAATTCACCCCTCCACTTT. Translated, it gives CASSQTGEYRNSPLHF.